The following is a TCR beta chain sequence with its context. Measured with immunoSEQ multiplex PCR; TCRdb has only the in-frame clones, and not every one. The sample lists 800,000 to 1,200,000 clones, approximately 80% occurring once. This specimen comes from a study of shared clonotypes between healthy human individuals. The CDR3 spans 14 residues. V was cut by 5 bases and J by 4 bases, with 11 bases left in between. Germline V gene lookup returns CDR1 SGHAT and CDR2 FQNNGV. The authors divided CD4+ cells into CD45RA+ naive and CD45RA-negative memory subsets. The gene calls are TRBV11-2 and TRBJ1-4, with D perhaps matching TRBD1 (6 bases). This clonotype was sampled from a man aged 18 to 29 in good health. Some clones in this sample may be carry-over from other donors' samples. The specimen sequenced was memory CD4+ T cells from PBMCs. Regarding subset: CD45RA-negative fraction. The CDR3, as DNA: TGTGCCAGCAGCCGAACAGGGTATAATGAAAAACTGTTTTTT. Its translation is CASSRTGYNEKLFF.